A selection of T cell receptor beta chains follows, all from one sample in a study of T cell repertoires in cytomegalovirus infection. MiXCR was run by TCRdb on the reads, yielding one entry per CDR3 protein. The sample lists fewer than 550,000 distinct CDR3 sequences, approximately 16% seen once, with about 24% in the top ten. The sequenced sample was CD8+ T cells from PBMCs. These receptors were taken from a human donor in good health (CMV status not recorded). Some clones in this sample may be carry-over from other donors' samples. CDR3s include the opening cysteine and the closing phenylalanine or tryptophan. The D gene is left open where the match is weak. Some rows have no size entry. The others give once, few or many, or a class for an expanded clone.

>NA|TRBV7-9|16|TRBJ2-1|many
CASSSGDLSSYNEQFF
>NA|TRBV7-2|16|TRBJ2-2|many
CASSFRRGGGTGELFF
>NA|TRBV7-3|15|TRBJ2-5|many
CASSPSGGALETQYF
>NA|TRBV7-9|16|TRBJ1-2|many
CASSLAETDRTMGYTF
>NA|TRBV24-1|13|TRBJ1-5|NA
CATSRGNNQPQHF
>NA|TRBV7-9|13|TRBJ1-1|NA
CASSVGASTEAFF
>NA|TRBV18|14|TRBJ1-1|NA
CASSPSQMNTEAFF
>TRBD1|TRBV10-2|16|TRBJ2-1|few
CASSEITGGSYNEQFF
>NA|TRBV20-1|13|TRBJ2-5|few
CSARDPNIVDQYF
>TRBD1|TRBV12-3/TRBV12-4|13|TRBJ1-2|many
CASRQGQNYGYTF
>NA|TRBV28|14|TRBJ2-5|few
CASSLQVFQETQYF
>NA|TRBV11-2|12|TRBJ2-1|few
CASTVTRNEQFF
>TRBD1|TRBV27|14|TRBJ2-7|NA
CASSLDRVKGEQYF
>TRBD2|TRBV6-2/TRBV6-3|17|TRBJ2-4|many
CASSLSGLAGGVDIQYF
>NA|TRBV6-5|14|TRBJ2-7|NA
CASSYVPRGGEQYF
>NA|TRBV27|13|TRBJ1-1|few
CASSFGPDAEAFF
>NA|TRBV7-9|12|TRBJ1-1|many
CASIRGETEAFF
>TRBD1|TRBV20-1|13|TRBJ1-2|few
CSAFRDRDLTYTF
>TRBD2|TRBV12-3/TRBV12-4|15|TRBJ2-1|many
CASNLGLAGSDEQFF
>TRBD2|TRBV7-9|20|TRBJ2-2|many
CASLKTSGLTELSNTGELFF
>TRBD1|TRBV28|14|TRBJ2-5|many
CASSSRTGMETQYF
>NA|TRBV20-1|12|TRBJ2-7|NA
CSALEPTYEQYF
>NA|TRBV5-4|14|TRBJ2-7|NA
CASSLNGRPYEQYF
>NA|TRBV9|16|TRBJ1-2|NA
CASSTPRQEENYGYTF
>NA|TRBV4-1|12|TRBJ2-2|many
CASSQGTGELFF
>TRBD2|TRBV20-1|14|TRBJ2-7|NA
CSAMTSGITYEQYF
>TRBD1|TRBV28|13|TRBJ2-1|many
CASRWDSYNEQFF
>NA|TRBV20-1|11|TRBJ1-2|NA
CSATSGHGYTF
>NA|TRBV29-1|11|TRBJ2-7|NA
CSVVLNGEQYF
>NA|TRBV5-6|14|TRBJ1-1|few
CASSLATGYTEAFF
>TRBD2|TRBV27|16|TRBJ2-2|few
CASRLLLAGETGELFF
>TRBD2|TRBV20-1|15|TRBJ2-7|few
CSAYIRAGGPYEQYF
>NA|TRBV14|15|TRBJ2-1|NA
CASSQDPSVGNEQFF
>TRBD2|TRBV7-9|16|TRBJ2-7|many
CASSSLTGTSPYEQYF
>NA|TRBV4-1|14|TRBJ2-2|NA
CASSQGLRTGELFF
>TRBD1|TRBV6-6|17|TRBJ1-4|few
CASSTHTSGQGNAKLFF
>NA|TRBV28|14|TRBJ2-7|NA
CASSRAGQPYEQYF
>NA|TRBV19|11|TRBJ2-1|many
CASRWGLEQFF
>NA|TRBV7-9|13|TRBJ2-2|many
CASTNRNTGELFF
>TRBD1|TRBV5-6|13|TRBJ1-2|NA
CASSSGQGRGYTF
>NA|TRBV6-6|16|TRBJ1-1|many
CASSLTTRGLRTEAFF
>NA|TRBV27|14|TRBJ2-1|NA
CASISGAAYNEQFF
>TRBD1|TRBV6-6|14|TRBJ1-6|few
CASTSTGGNSPLHF
>NA|TRBV27|15|TRBJ1-1|few
CASSVSEIPGTEAFF
>TRBD1|TRBV7-8|15|TRBJ1-2|many
CASSLTGSSLHGYTF
>NA|TRBV12-3/TRBV12-4|15|TRBJ2-7|many
CASSFGVGAMDEQYF
>TRBD2|TRBV13|16|TRBJ2-7|NA
CASRTSGGLSSYEQYF
>NA|TRBV11-3|16|TRBJ1-3|NA
CASSAGGGSNGNTIYF
>TRBD1|TRBV7-9|14|TRBJ1-2|few
CASSLDRARDGYTF
>NA|TRBV19|9|TRBJ1-1|once
CSGNTEAFF
>TRBD1|TRBV7-9|16|TRBJ2-3|few
CASSRPGGQGRNTQYF
>NA|TRBV28|16|TRBJ2-1|many
CASSFSAPGFDNEQFF
>NA|TRBV7-2|17|TRBJ2-3|many
CASSLRGRAQRTDTQYF
>TRBD1|TRBV4-1|15|TRBJ1-5|many
CASSQNRGSNQPQHF
>TRBD1|TRBV5-1|16|TRBJ1-2|NA
CASSLAGQVGDYGYTF
>NA|TRBV7-6|15|TRBJ1-4|many
CASSLETEHNEKLFF
>NA|TRBV9|11|TRBJ2-5|few
CASDRGGPQYF
>NA|TRBV4-2|15|TRBJ2-3|many
CASSQSRGAADTQYF